Here is one T cell receptor beta chain with its context. Its antigen remains unidentified. Both iRepertoire HTBI primers and Arm-PCR of CDR3 regions were used to build the TCR beta libraries. TCRdb redid the calling of the multiplex PCR reads with MiXCR, one entry per CDR3 protein. In the table there are approximately 350,000 distinct CDR3 sequences, 16% of which are singletons. The time point here: newly diagnosed GD, antithyroid drugs for less than 3 months. RNA isolated from PBMCs was used to make the TCR library. The data were obtained in a study of regulatory T cells in long-lasting Graves disease. Study details: Antithyroid drugs had been given to newly diagnosed Graves' patients for under 3 months. Whole-study findings and limits: Investigators studied peripheral blood only, not thyroid tissue.

This same sample was also part of a study on T cells in Graves' hyperthyroidism and ophthalmopathy. From that second work: By a 13 V-J model, ophthalmopathy was set apart from stable hyperthyroidism.

The TCR was taken from a man aged 35 to 55 with Graves disease. Here the sequenced sample was peripheral blood mononuclear cells (PBMCs), taken at new diagnosis, from a patient treated with antithyroid drugs.

DNA for the CDR3: TGTGCCACCAGCAGGGACAGGGGAGGCCCCCTACACAATGAGCAGTTCTTC. Its protein product is CATSRDRGGPLHNEQFF. V and J are TRBV15 and TRBJ2-1; TRBD1 agrees at 9 bases. Germline loops: CDR1 LNHNV, CDR2 YYDKDF (reference sequence). Trimming at V came to 3 bases and at J to 5 bases, leaving 11 bases not matched to a gene. The CDR3 has 17 residues.